A single TCR beta chain is shown here with its context. This entry comes from a study of blood T cell repertoires in COVID-19. Generated by immunoSEQ multiplex PCR, the TCRdb table keeps only in-frame clones and is missing some. Of 450,000 to 600,000 clones in the sample, approximately 86% were seen once. Germline V lookup: CDR1 SGHRS, CDR2 YFSETQ. V was pared by 2 bases and J by 4 bases, with 11 bases of the junction left unmatched. CDR3 size: 16 residues. The chain joins TRBV5-1 to TRBJ1-2; 7 bases fit TRBD1. This TCR derives from a woman under 30 who had recovered from COVID-19. The sample consisted of PBMCs or T cells enriched from blood (not recorded which). CDR3 protein: CASSFGRTGDPYGYTF. The CDR3 nucleotides are TGCGCCAGCAGCTTCGGTCGCACAGGGGATCCCTATGGCTACACCTTC.